The clone carrying this TCR beta chain was counted between two and nine times. Its antigen is as yet unknown. 5'RACE primed at constant segments yielded TCR alpha and TCR beta cDNA libraries bearing sample barcodes and UMIs. TCRdb reprocessed the 5' RACE reads via MiXCR and lists one record per CDR3 protein. The table has 350,000 to 400,000 distinct CDR3 sequences, roughly 14% seen once. This sample was taken from a study of T-cell memory formation after mild COVID-19. Study-level points and caveats: Clones that contracted from day 15 to 85 had balanced CD4/CD8; later expanders were CD4+ biased.

Trimming stripped 1 base from V and 5 bases from J, with 12 bases between. CDR1 is GTSNPN and CDR2 is SVGIG in the germline V gene (reference sequence). CDR3 length: 13 amino acids. The sequenced sample was PBMCs or a T cell subset sorted from them (not recorded which). The receptor was isolated from a man aged 18-30 years who had mild COVID-19 (a few samples of this study predate the infection). Cell type and time point are not known. V and J are TRBV30 and TRBJ2-7; perhaps TRBD1 as D (7 bases). The CDR3 protein is CAWSGTGEDEQYF. Here the CDR3 DNA reads TGTGCCTGGAGTGGAACAGGGGAGGACGAGCAGTACTTC. The complete variable domain, with remaining parts taken from reference TRBV30 and TRBJ2-7, reads SQTIHQWPATLVQPVGSPLSLECTVEGTSNPNLYWYRQAAGRGLQLLFYSVGIGQISSEVPQNLSASRPQDRQFILSSKKLLLSDSGFYLCAWSGTGEDEQYFGPGTRLTVT.